This TCR beta chain was obtained from a study of T-cell reconstitution after alpha-beta-depleted transplantation in children. The authors prepared the TCRbeta library with unique molecular identifiers. From the PCR reads, TCRdb called clonotypes with MiXCR, one entry per CDR3 protein. The repertoire includes approximately 590,000 distinct CDR3 sequences, more than 9% of them detected once, and roughly 4% sits in the top ten. Germline V gives CDR1 SGHRS, CDR2 YFSETQ. The CDR3 covers 16 residues. V and J are TRBV5-1 and TRBJ2-1; D possibly corresponds to TRBD2 (6 bases). The DNA end is a closer match to TRBJ2-7, so the J assignment may be wrong. The specimen was PBMCs from the stem cell graft donor, collected from the stem cell graft. The TCR originated in a human donor who donated a stem cell graft to a child with acute myeloid leukemia. The CDR3 DNA reads as TGCGCCAGCAGCTTGGTAGCGGTATACTCCTACAATGAGCAGTACTTC. This codes for CASSLVAVYSYNEQYF.